A single sample gave rise to the 17 T cell receptor beta chains below, sequenced in a study of patients and donors after allogeneic stem cell transplantation. TCRdb re-analysed the RT-PCR reads in MiXCR, keeping a single row per CDR3 protein. In the table there are around 70,000 distinct CDR3 sequences, around 27% of which are singletons. Sample: blood, either unsorted or a sorted T cell fraction (not recorded which). The receptors were sampled from a human donor who was either an allogeneic HSCT recipient or a stem cell or donor lymphocyte infusion donor (not recorded which). It is not recorded whose cells these are; they may come from a transplant donor.

The chain employs TRBV29-1 and TRBJ2-7; D might be TRBD1 (6 bases). The CDR3 covers 15 residues. Germline V gene lookup returns CDR1 SQVTM and CDR2 ANQGSEA. The V end lost 3 bases, the J end lost 6 bases, and 21 bases lay between the germline ends. The CDR3 bases are TGCAGCGTTGAGTCTACAGGGATGGGATTTTTCGAGCAGTACTTC. Its protein product is CSVESTGMGFFEQYF.

This clonotype has a handful of counts. The rearrangement uses TRBV6-2 or TRBV6-3 and TRBJ1-5, with D unresolved. The CDR3 extends over 18 amino acids. The V end was cut by 6 bases, the J end by 0 bases, with 21 bases between. Per germline, CDR1 MNHEY and CDR2 SVGEGT. CDR3 region: CASRSLDPLRHSNQPQHF. CDR3 bases: TGTGCCAGCAGATCCTTGGACCCTCTTAGACATAGCAATCAGCCCCAGCATTTT.

The chain uses TRBV6-1 and TRBJ1-3; D not certain. In germline, CDR1 is MNHNS, CDR2 SASEGT. The CDR3 loop spans 13 amino acids. V dropped 5 bases and J dropped 2 bases, with 7 bases sitting between them. DNA of the CDR3: TGTGCCAGCAGTCCAGAACCTGGAAACACCATATATTTT. Translation gives CASSPEPGNTIYF.

About this clonotype: A read error is possible here, since a much larger clone lies one base away. The V and J genes are TRBV25-1 and TRBJ2-7; 7 nucleotides align to TRBD2. The CDR3 loop spans 13 amino acids. In germline, CDR1 is MGHDK, CDR2 SYGVNS. V dropped 3 bases and J dropped 6; count of bases not matched to a gene: 5. The CDR3 DNA reads TGTGCCAGCAGTGACTCCGGGAGGTGCGAGCAGTACTTC. It translates to CASSDSGRCEQYF.

This clonotype showed up just a few times. The chain couples TRBV7-9 to TRBJ1-1; 10 bases match TRBD1. This CDR3 has 15 amino acids. Germline V lookup: CDR1 SEHNR, CDR2 FQNEAQ (reference sequence). V shed 2 bases, J shed 6 bases, and the junction held 6 bases outside the gene matches. The CDR3 DNA reads TGTGCCAGCAGCTTACTGGAGACAGGGGGCCCTGAAGCTTTCTTT. Translation: CASSLLETGGPEAFF.

This chain connects TRBV7-9 to TRBJ2-1; D gene uncertain. CDR1 and CDR2 (germline): SEHNR, FQNEAQ (reference sequence). This CDR3 comprises 11 residues. Trimming cost V 6 bases and J 5 bases, with 5 bases left between them. The CDR3 protein is CASSQNNEQFF. The CDR3 DNA is TGTGCCAGCAGTCAGAACAATGAGCAGTTCTTC.

This clonotype was seen a handful of times. The chain has TRBV11-2 and TRBJ2-3; D call uncertain. The CDR3 is 15 residues long. Trimming shortened V by 3 bases and J by 0 bases, and 10 bases separated the two germline ends. Germline assignment: CDR1 SGHAT and CDR2 FQNNGV. CDR3 loop: CASSFGYSSTDTQYF. The CDR3, as DNA: TGTGCCAGCAGCTTTGGGTATTCTAGCACAGATACGCAGTATTTT.

The chain has TRBV12-3 or TRBV12-4 and TRBJ1-1; D is uncertain. CDR3 size: 14 residues. Trimming cost V 6 bases and J 0 bases, with 11 bases left between them. CDR3 nucleotides: TGTGCCAGCAGCCCCGCCAGTCTGAACACTGAAGCTTTCTTT. It codes for CASSPASLNTEAFF.

This clonotype was counted between two and nine times. The V gene is TRBV5-1, the J gene TRBJ2-1; D unresolved. The CDR3 contains 15 residues. The germline CDR1 and CDR2 sequences are SGHRS and YFSETQ. The V and J ends lost 0 bases and 8 bases respectively, with 15 bases between them. CDR3 nucleotide sequence: TGCGCCAGCAGCTTGGCCGCGTATTCTCTCGATGAGCAGTTCTTC. Amino acid sequence: CASSLAAYSLDEQFF.

V is TRBV10-3 and J is TRBJ1-3, with a weak D call TRBD1 (6 bases). The germline gives CDR1 ENHRY, CDR2 SYGVKD. CDR3 length: 13 amino acids. The germline V and J ends were trimmed by 5 bases and 7 bases, with 12 bases remaining between them. This CDR3 is CAISSDRGNTIYF. CDR3 DNA sequence: TGTGCCATCAGTTCGGACAGAGGGAACACCATATATTTT.

This clonotype counts as medium-sized. The chain recombines TRBV29-1 with TRBJ1-1; possible D gene TRBD1, 6 bases. Germline CDR1 and CDR2: SQVTM and ANQGSEA. V was pared by 4 bases and J by 10 bases, with 19 bases between. The CDR3 loop spans 13 amino acids. The CDR3 spells CSVGQGQSQGAFF. The CDR3 nucleotides are TGCAGCGTTGGACAAGGACAGTCTCAAGGAGCTTTCTTT.

This clonotype was picked up one time. The rearrangement uses TRBV7-2 and TRBJ2-1; D unclear. The CDR3 has 15 amino acids. Germline V lookup: CDR1 SGHTA, CDR2 FQGNSA. The ends were cut back, 5 bases at V and 0 bases at J, with 11 bases in the middle. The CDR3: CASSRELYSYNEQFF. The CDR3 DNA reads as TGTGCCAGCAGCCGAGAACTGTACTCCTACAATGAGCAGTTCTTC.

This clonotype has a handful of counts. The chain links TRBV9 to TRBJ2-7; the D gene is possibly TRBD2 (5 bases). The V gene's germline CDR1 is SGDLS and CDR2 YYNGEE. The CDR3 is 13 amino acids. V was shortened by 4 bases and J by 2 bases, with 10 bases between the two germline ends. The DNA of the CDR3 is TGTGCCAGCAGCAGCGGATTTACCTACGAGCAGTACTTC. It translates to CASSSGFTYEQYF.

The chain couples TRBV15 to TRBJ2-1; a possible D gene is TRBD2 (5 bases). Germline CDR1 LNHNV, CDR2 YYDKDF (reference sequence). CDR3 length: 17 residues. The V end was cut by 3 bases, the J end by 8 bases, with 23 bases between. CDR3 nucleotides: TGTGCCACCAGCAGTCCCCGTAGGCCCGAGGGAGATTATGAGCAGTTCTTC. Protein product: CATSSPRRPEGDYEQFF.

This clonotype was observed at least ten times. The V gene is TRBV5-1, the J gene TRBJ1-2; D gene uncertain. Looked up from germline, CDR1 is SGHRS and CDR2 is YFSETQ. The CDR3 has 13 residues. The V gene lost 2 bases and the J gene lost 3 bases, with 8 bases spanning the gap. The CDR3 nucleotides read TGCGCCAGCAGCTTTTTCGAGGACTATGGCTACACCTTC. This translates into CASSFFEDYGYTF.

CDR3 DNA sequence: TGCGCCAGCAGCTTCCTCGGCGGCTCCCAGCCCCAGCATTTT. Translating it yields CASSFLGGSQPQHF. This chain links TRBV5-1 with TRBJ1-5, with no clear D. Looked up from germline, CDR1 is SGHRS and CDR2 is YFSETQ. Trimming took off 2 bases at V and 7 bases at J, with 13 bases between the two ends. The CDR3 totals 14 residues.

The V and J genes are TRBV6-2 or TRBV6-3 and TRBJ1-1; a possible D gene is TRBD1 (6 bases). Trimming stripped 2 bases from V and 10 bases from J, with 17 bases between. Per germline, CDR1 MNHEY and CDR2 SVGEGT. This CDR3 contains 14 residues. The CDR3 DNA reads TGTGCCAGCAGTTACCCTCATACAGGGAGAGGAGCTTTCTTT. It codes for CASSYPHTGRGAFF.